This T cell receptor beta chain was recovered during a study of T-cell memory formation after mild COVID-19. TCRdb re-called the 5' RACE reads through MiXCR, storing one row per CDR3 protein. Of 280,000 or so distinct CDR3 sequences detected, approximately 19% appear once; the ten largest clones hold under 30%. The CDR3 has 17 amino acids. Unmatched junction bases numbered 12, after V lost 0 bases and J lost 5 bases. Germline V gene data show CDR1 as SGHRS and CDR2 as YFSETQ. This chain connects TRBV5-1 to TRBJ2-7, with 9 bases lining up with TRBD1. Sequencing was done on a sample of PBMCs or a T cell subset sorted from them (not recorded which). The sequence was obtained from a man between 18 and 29 years old who had mild COVID-19 (a few samples of this study predate the infection). Cell type and time point are not known. The CDR3: CASSLAVIGQGFNEQYF. The CDR3 DNA follows: TGCGCCAGCAGCTTGGCCGTCATCGGACAGGGGTTTAACGAGCAGTACTTC.